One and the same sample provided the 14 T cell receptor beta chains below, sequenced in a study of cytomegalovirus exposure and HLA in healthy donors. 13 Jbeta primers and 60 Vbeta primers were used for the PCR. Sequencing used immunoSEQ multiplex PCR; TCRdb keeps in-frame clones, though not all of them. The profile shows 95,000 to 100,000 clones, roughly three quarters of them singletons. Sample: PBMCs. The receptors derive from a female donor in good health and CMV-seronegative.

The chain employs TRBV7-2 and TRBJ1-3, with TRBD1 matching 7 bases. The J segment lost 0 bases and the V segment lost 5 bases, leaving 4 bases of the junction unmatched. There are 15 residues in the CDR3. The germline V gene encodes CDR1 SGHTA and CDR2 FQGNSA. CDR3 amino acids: CASSPQGTSGNTIYF. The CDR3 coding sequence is TGTGCCAGCAGCCCACAGGGGACCTCTGGAAACACCATATATTTT.

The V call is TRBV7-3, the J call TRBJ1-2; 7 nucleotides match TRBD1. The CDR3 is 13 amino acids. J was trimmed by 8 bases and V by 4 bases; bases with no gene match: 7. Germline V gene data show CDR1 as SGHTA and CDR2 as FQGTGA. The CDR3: CASSSDRARGYTF. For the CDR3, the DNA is TGTGCCAGCAGCTCCGACAGGGCAAGAGGCTACACCTTC.

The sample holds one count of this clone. CDR3: CASSSTGRIQPQHF. The CDR3 DNA sequence: TGTGCCAGCAGCTCAACAGGGCGAATCCAGCCCCAGCATTTT. This chain uses TRBV28 with TRBJ1-5; a possible D gene is TRBD1 (6 bases). This CDR3 spans 14 amino acids. The germline gives CDR1 MDHEN, CDR2 SYDVKM. V lost 6 bases and J 7 bases, leaving 16 bases between the germline ends.

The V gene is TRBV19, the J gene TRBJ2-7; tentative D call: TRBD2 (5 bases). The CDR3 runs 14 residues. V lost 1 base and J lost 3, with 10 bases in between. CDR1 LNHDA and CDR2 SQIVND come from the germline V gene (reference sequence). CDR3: CASSIVRGNYEQYF. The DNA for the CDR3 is TGTGCCAGTAGTATAGTGAGAGGGAACTACGAGCAGTACTTC.

CDR3 bases: TGTGCCAGCTGCTCCAGGAACTACGAGCAGTACTTC. It is translated as CASCSRNYEQYF. The rearrangement uses TRBV6-6 and TRBJ2-7; D is undetermined. V lost 8 bases to trimming and J lost 3 bases, with 11 bases between them. CDR3 length: 12 amino acids. Germline V gene data show CDR1 as MNHNY and CDR2 as SVGAGI (reference sequence).

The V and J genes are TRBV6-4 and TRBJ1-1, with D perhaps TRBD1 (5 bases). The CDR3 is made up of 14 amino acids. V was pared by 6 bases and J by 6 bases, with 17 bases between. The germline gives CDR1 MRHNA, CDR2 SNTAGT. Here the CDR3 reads CASRTGGGASEAFF. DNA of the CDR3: TGTGCCAGCAGGACCGGGGGAGGGGCGTCTGAAGCTTTCTTT.

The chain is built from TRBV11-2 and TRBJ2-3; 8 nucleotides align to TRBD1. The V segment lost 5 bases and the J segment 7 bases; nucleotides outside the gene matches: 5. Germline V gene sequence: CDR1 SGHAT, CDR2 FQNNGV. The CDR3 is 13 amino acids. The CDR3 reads CASSKDREHTQYF. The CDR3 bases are TGTGCCAGCAGCAAGGACAGGGAACATACGCAGTATTTT.

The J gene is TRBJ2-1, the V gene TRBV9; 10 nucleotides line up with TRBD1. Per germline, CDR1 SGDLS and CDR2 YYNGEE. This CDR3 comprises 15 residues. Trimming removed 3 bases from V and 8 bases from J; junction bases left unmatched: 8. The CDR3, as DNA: TGTGCCAGCAGCGCGGGACAGGGGAAGGACCATGAGCAGTTCTTC. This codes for CASSAGQGKDHEQFF.

CDR3 residues: CASTYDRGDTQYF. The CDR3 bases are TGCGCCAGCACCTACGACAGGGGAGATACGCAGTATTTT. The chain combines TRBV5-1 with TRBJ2-3; TRBD1 matches 8 bases. The CDR3 loop spans 13 amino acids. V was pared by 6 bases and J by 5 bases, with 5 bases of the junction left unmatched. CDR1 and CDR2 (germline): SGHRS, YFSETQ.

The chain's CDR3 is CASSREGTVAYEQYF. The DNA of the CDR3 is TGTGCCAGTAGTCGGGAGGGGACGGTTGCCTACGAGCAGTACTTC. The V and J genes are TRBV19 and TRBJ2-7; 8 bases match TRBD2. The germline V gene encodes CDR1 LNHDA and CDR2 SQIVND (reference sequence). V lost 5 bases, J lost 2 bases, and 8 bases stayed unmatched. CDR3 length equals 15 residues.

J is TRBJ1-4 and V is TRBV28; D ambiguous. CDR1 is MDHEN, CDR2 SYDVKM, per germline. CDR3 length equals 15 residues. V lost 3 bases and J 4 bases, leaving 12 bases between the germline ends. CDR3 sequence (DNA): TGTGCCAGCAGTTTGGTCTCAGGCTATAATGAAAAACTGTTTTTT. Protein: CASSLVSGYNEKLFF. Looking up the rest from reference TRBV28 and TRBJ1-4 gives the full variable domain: DVKVTQSSRYLVKRTGEKVFLECVQDMDHENMFWYRQDPGLGLRLIYFSYDVKMKEKGDIPEGYSVSREKKERFSLILESASTNQTSMYLCASSLVSGYNEKLFFGSGTQLSVL.

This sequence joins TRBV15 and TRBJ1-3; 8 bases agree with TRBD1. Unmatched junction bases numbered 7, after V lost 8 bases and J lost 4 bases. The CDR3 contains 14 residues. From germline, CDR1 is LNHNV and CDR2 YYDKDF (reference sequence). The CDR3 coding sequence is TGTGCCACCGGTCAGGGGGCGCCGGGAAACACCATATATTTT. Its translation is CATGQGAPGNTIYF. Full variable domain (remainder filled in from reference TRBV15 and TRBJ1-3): DAMVIQNPRYQVTQFGKPVTLSCSQTLNHNVMYWYQQKSSQAPKLLFHYYDKDFNNEADTPDNFQSRRPNTSFCFLDIRSPGLGDTAMYLCATGQGAPGNTIYFGEGSWLTVV.

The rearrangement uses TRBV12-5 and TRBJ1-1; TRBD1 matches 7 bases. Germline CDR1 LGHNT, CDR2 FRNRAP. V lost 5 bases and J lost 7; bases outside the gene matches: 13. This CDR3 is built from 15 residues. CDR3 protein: CASGIQQGTGFEAFF. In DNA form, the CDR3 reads TGTGCTAGTGGTATACAACAGGGGACGGGGTTTGAAGCTTTCTTT.

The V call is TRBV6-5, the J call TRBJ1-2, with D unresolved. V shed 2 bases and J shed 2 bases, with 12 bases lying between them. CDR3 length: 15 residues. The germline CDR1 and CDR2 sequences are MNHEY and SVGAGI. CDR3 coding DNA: TGTGCCAGCAGTTACCTGGTTCTAGGAAACTATGGCTACACCTTC. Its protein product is CASSYLVLGNYGYTF.